Presented here are 26 T cell receptor beta chains from one specimen sequenced in a study of cytotoxic CD8 clonotypes in ibrutinib-treated CLL. Generated by immunoSEQ multiplex PCR, the TCRdb table keeps only in-frame clones and is missing some. The repertoire includes hundreds of thousands of clones, about 80% of them detected once, and 5% to 7% sits in the top ten. The specimen was PBMCs, collected before ibrutinib treatment. The receptors stem from a human donor with chronic lymphocytic leukemia.

This clone was seen more than once but under ten times. This chain uses TRBV10-2 with TRBJ1-5; D is ambiguous. Trimming took off 3 bases at V and 5 bases at J, with 20 bases between the two ends. Germline V gives CDR1 WSHSY, CDR2 SAAADI. The CDR3 covers 17 residues. CDR3 coding DNA: TGCGCCAGCAGTGACCTCGAGAGAGCCAAAGGTGATCAGCCCCAGCATTTT. This gives the protein CASSDLERAKGDQPQHF.

This sequence joins TRBV4-3 and TRBJ2-1; 7 positions agree with TRBD1. Trimming removed 3 bases from V and 8 bases from J; junction bases left unmatched: 10. This CDR3 region has 15 residues. Germline assignment: CDR1 LGHNA and CDR2 YSLEER. The CDR3 region is CASSHRQGVGDEQFF. The CDR3 nucleotides are TGCGCCAGCAGCCATCGACAGGGAGTAGGCGATGAGCAGTTCTTC.

The chain has TRBV30 and TRBJ1-1, with a weak D call TRBD1 (5 bases). CDR3 length: 15 residues. Germline assignment: CDR1 GTSNPN and CDR2 SVGIG (reference sequence). The ends were cut back, 0 bases at V and 0 bases at J, with 11 bases in the middle. The CDR3 bases are TGTGCCTGGAGTGTAGCCCGGGGGATGAACACTGAAGCTTTCTTT. It is translated as CAWSVARGMNTEAFF.

The gene calls are TRBV4-2 and TRBJ2-7; possibly TRBD2 for D (6 bases). The germline V gene encodes CDR1 LGHNA and CDR2 YNFKEQ. The CDR3 consists of 15 residues. Trimming stripped 4 bases from V and 0 bases from J, with 13 bases between. CDR3: CASSPPGDSSYEQYF. The CDR3 DNA reads as TGTGCCAGCAGCCCCCCGGGGGATTCCTCCTACGAGCAGTACTTC.

The rearrangement uses TRBV4-3 and TRBJ2-2, with a weak D call TRBD2 (5 bases). From germline, CDR1 is LGHNA and CDR2 YSLEER. CDR3 size: 17 residues. V lost 1 base to trimming and J lost 1 base, with 13 bases between them. The CDR3 sequence is CASSQGLVGVNTGELFF. The CDR3 DNA follows: TGCGCCAGCAGCCAAGGATTGGTGGGAGTGAACACCGGGGAGCTGTTTTTT.

This chain connects TRBV18 to TRBJ1-3; perhaps TRBD1 as D (6 bases). Trimming cost V 2 bases and J 2 bases, with 10 bases left between them. The CDR3 consists of 15 residues. The V gene's germline CDR1 is KGHSH and CDR2 LQKENI. The DNA of the CDR3 is TGTGCCAGCTCACCATCAGGGGACACTGGAAACACCATATATTTT. It yields the protein CASSPSGDTGNTIYF.

A few counts support this clone. CDR3 in amino acids: CASSLVETPHYEQYF. CDR3 DNA sequence: TGTGCCAGCAGCTTAGTGGAGACACCACACTACGAGCAGTACTTC. V usage is TRBV7-8 and J usage is TRBJ2-7; unclear D gene. V lost 1 base to trimming and J lost 3 bases, with 13 bases between them. CDR1 SGHVS and CDR2 FQNEAQ come from the germline V gene. The CDR3 totals 15 residues.

V usage is TRBV10-1 and J usage is TRBJ2-3; D uncertain. V was trimmed by 2 bases and J by 0 bases, leaving 9 bases between them. This CDR3 is built from 15 residues. Looked up from germline, CDR1 is WNHNN and CDR2 is SYGVQD (reference sequence). Here the CDR3 reads CASSETASSTDTQYF. Here the CDR3 DNA reads TGCGCCAGCAGTGAGACCGCCTCTAGCACAGATACGCAGTATTTT.

The V call is TRBV6-7, the J call TRBJ1-5; no firm D call. TRBV6-7 is an open reading frame whose function is uncertain. V was pared by 0 bases and J by 2 bases, with 11 bases between. The CDR3 extends over 16 amino acids. The CDR3 DNA reads TGTGCCAGCAGTTACTCGAGACTGCGGGGCAATCAGCCCCAGCATTTT. It translates to CASSYSRLRGNQPQHF.

This clone was recorded a few times. The identical CDR3 is also encoded by other nucleotide sequences in the sample. This chain joins TRBV6-5 and TRBJ1-1; D is uncertain. CDR1 is MNHEY, CDR2 SVGAGI, per germline. Trimming took off 2 bases at V and 2 bases at J, with 6 bases between the two ends. The length of the CDR3 is 13 residues. For the CDR3, the DNA is TGTGCCAGCAGTTACGGGCGCAACACTGAAGCTTTCTTT. Encoded protein: CASSYGRNTEAFF.

In its sample, this clone was seen once. The chain is built from TRBV6-6 and TRBJ1-2, with 8 bases lining up with TRBD1. Trimming removed 2 bases from V and 8 bases from J; junction bases left unmatched: 7. CDR1 MNHNY and CDR2 SVGAGI come from the germline V gene (reference sequence). CDR3 length equals 14 residues. The CDR3, as DNA: TGTGCCAGCAGTTACCAGGGGGCGGCGGCCGGCTACACCTTC. It specifies CASSYQGAAAGYTF.

The V gene is TRBV7-8, the J gene TRBJ2-2, with a weak D call TRBD1 (5 bases). Germline CDR1 SGHVS, CDR2 FQNEAQ. V lost 1 base and J 6 bases, leaving 9 bases between the germline ends. This CDR3 has 14 residues. CDR3 in DNA: TGTGCCAGCAGCTTAGAAAGGGGATCCGGGGAGCTGTTTTTT. The encoded protein is CASSLERGSGELFF.

This rearrangement joins TRBV13 to TRBJ2-1; perhaps D is TRBD1 or TRBD2 (5 bases each). In germline, CDR1 is PRHDT, CDR2 FYEKMQ (reference sequence). V was clipped by 5 bases and J by 6 bases, with 17 bases between them. The CDR3 runs to 15 residues. CDR3 coding DNA: TGTGCCAGCAGCCCTCCAGAGGGGTTCATCAATGAGCAGTTCTTC. Residues: CASSPPEGFINEQFF.

This chain joins TRBV11-2 and TRBJ2-1; D remains ambiguous. CDR1 and CDR2 (germline): SGHAT, FQNNGV. The V and J ends lost 1 base and 7 bases respectively, with 2 bases between them. The CDR3 spans 11 residues. The CDR3, as DNA: TGTGCCAGCAGCTTAGCAAATGAGCAGTTCTTC. Translation: CASSLANEQFF. Combining the CDR3 with reference TRBV11-2 and TRBJ2-1 gives the whole variable domain EAGVAQSPRYKIIEKRQSVAFWCNPISGHATLYWYQQILGQGPKLLIQFQNNGVVDDSQLPKDRFSAERLKGVDSTLKIQPAKLEDSAVYLCASSLANEQFFGPGTRLTVL.

V and J are TRBV20-1 and TRBJ1-2; D not resolved. The CDR3 consists of 11 residues. V lost 1 base and J lost 5, with 5 bases in between. Germline V gene data show CDR1 as DFQATT and CDR2 as SNEGSKA (reference sequence). CDR3 in DNA: TGCAGTGCTAGAGTACAGTATGGCTACACCTTC. This sequence encodes CSARVQYGYTF.

This clone was counted only a few times. The identical CDR3 is also encoded by other nucleotide sequences in the sample. This chain joins TRBV4-3 and TRBJ2-7; 11 bases map to TRBD2. V dropped 1 base and J dropped 3; count of bases not matched to a gene: 2. The CDR3 has 15 amino acids. Germline CDR1 is LGHNA and CDR2 is YSLEER. In DNA, the CDR3 is TGCGCCAGCAGCCAAGGACTAGCGGGGAACTACGAGCAGTACTTC. Translation gives CASSQGLAGNYEQYF.

This chain links TRBV2 with TRBJ2-3; D remains unclear. V was cut by 7 bases and J by 5 bases, with 10 bases left in between. This CDR3 is 12 amino acids long. Germline V gives CDR1 SNHLY, CDR2 FYNNEI. The CDR3 nucleotides are TGTGCCAGCAAGGAAGACGGAGATACGCAGTATTTT. Its protein product is CASKEDGDTQYF.

The chain uses TRBV7-2 and TRBJ2-3; a weak D match, TRBD1 (5 bases). The CDR3 is made up of 16 amino acids. Germline loops: CDR1 SGHTA, CDR2 FQGNSA. Trimming cost V 2 bases and J 0 bases, with 12 bases left between them. The CDR3 loop reads CASSLPWGSSTDTQYF. The CDR3 region has the DNA TGTGCCAGCAGCTTACCCTGGGGCAGCAGCACAGATACGCAGTATTTT.

This chain connects TRBV5-6 to TRBJ1-1; no definite D call. The CDR3 has 13 residues. CDR1 and CDR2 (germline): SGHDT, YYEEEE. The V and J ends lost 2 bases and 3 bases respectively, with 8 bases between them. The CDR3 sequence: CASSLWGDTEAFF. In DNA form, the CDR3 reads TGTGCCAGCAGCTTATGGGGTGACACTGAAGCTTTCTTT. The entire variable domain, with the rest obtained from reference TRBV5-6 and TRBJ1-1, is as follows: DAGVTQSPTHLIKTRGQQVTLRCSPKSGHDTVSWYQQALGQGPQFIFQYYEEEERQRGNFPDRFSGHQFPNYSSELNVNALLLGDSALYLCASSLWGDTEAFFGQGTRLTVV.

This clone was seen at least ten times. The chain links TRBV4-2 to TRBJ2-3, with D perhaps matching TRBD2 (5 bases). Germline CDR1 is LGHNA and CDR2 is YNFKEQ. V lost 4 bases, J lost 2 bases, and 16 bases lay in between. The CDR3 is 16 residues long. The CDR3 DNA sequence: TGTGCCAGCAGCCCTTCCACAACGGGGATCACAGATACGCAGTATTTT. This encodes CASSPSTTGITDTQYF.

Only one count was recorded for this clone. The V gene is TRBV27, the J gene TRBJ2-7; a weak D match, TRBD1 (7 bases). This CDR3 contains 16 residues. Per the germline V gene, CDR1 is MNHEY and CDR2 is SMNVEV (reference sequence). V dropped 5 bases and J dropped 2 bases, with 19 bases sitting between them. Here the CDR3 reads CASSRRAGQIPYEQYF. The CDR3 DNA reads as TGTGCCAGCAGTAGGCGGGCGGGACAGATCCCCTACGAGCAGTACTTC.

The gene calls are TRBV27 and TRBJ2-7; 8 bases match TRBD2. The germline CDR1 and CDR2 sequences are MNHEY and SMNVEV (reference sequence). CDR3 length equals 15 residues. J was trimmed by 3 bases and V by 6 bases; bases with no gene match: 10. The CDR3 loop is CASRRYSGNHYEQYF. CDR3 DNA: TGTGCCAGCAGACGATATAGCGGGAACCACTACGAGCAGTACTTC.

V usage is TRBV6-4 and J usage is TRBJ2-2, with D tentatively TRBD1 (6 bases). The CDR3 length is 13 residues. V shed 4 bases and J shed 7 bases, with 10 bases lying between them. From germline, CDR1 is MRHNA and CDR2 SNTAGT. The CDR3 DNA follows: TGTGCCAGCAGTGGGACAGTTGGCGGGGAGCTGTTTTTT. Its translation: CASSGTVGGELFF.

The chain combines TRBV7-2 with TRBJ1-1; 10 bases align to TRBD1. Germline values: CDR1 SGHTA, CDR2 FQGNSA. V shed 7 bases and J 6 bases; nucleotides not matched to a gene: 8. The length of the CDR3 is 14 residues. CDR3 sequence: CASKRQGALPEAFF. The CDR3 DNA reads as TGTGCCAGCAAAAGACAGGGGGCACTACCTGAAGCTTTCTTT.

This chain uses TRBV7-8 with TRBJ2-3; D remains ambiguous. The CDR3 is made up of 16 amino acids. With 7 bases removed from V and 6 bases from J, the gap between germline ends came to 23 bases. Germline-derived CDR1 and CDR2 are SGHVS and FQNEAQ. The CDR3 reads CASKNSPRPDMDTQYF. In DNA form, the CDR3 reads TGTGCCAGCAAGAACAGTCCCCGGCCGGATATGGATACGCAGTATTTT.

The CDR3 DNA is TGCGCCAGCAGCCAAGAAACTAGCGACCAAGAGACCCAGTACTTC. It translates to CASSQETSDQETQYF. V and J are TRBV4-1 and TRBJ2-5, with 7 positions matching TRBD2. CDR3 length: 15 amino acids. Per the germline V gene, CDR1 is MGHRA and CDR2 is YSYEKL. Trimming removed 0 bases from V and 0 bases from J; junction bases left unmatched: 1.